This is a list of T cell receptor beta chains from one sample in a study of low-dose radiotherapy and immunotherapy resistance in tumors. TCRdb re-analysed the reads in MiXCR, keeping a single row per CDR3 protein. The sample lists roughly 60,000 distinct CDR3 sequences, under 30% occurring once. The sequences come from PBMCs, collected before treatment. The source is a male donor with prostate cancer. Both conserved end residues are part of each CDR3. A D gene is named only where the DNA matches it firmly. Only some rows state a clone size, as once, few, many or a class for expanded clones.

len	d_gene	abundance	v_gene	j_gene	CDR3nt	CDR3aa
19	.	few	TRBV21-1	TRBJ2-7	TGTGCCAGCAGCGAAAGCGGGACTAGCGGGGTCTATGGCGTGGACGAGCAGTACTTC	CASSESGTSGVYGVDEQYF
15	.	many	TRBV10-3	TRBJ2-3	TGTGCCATCAGTGAGCCGGGGGACAGCACAGATACGCAGTATTTT	CAISEPGDSTDTQYF
14	.	many	TRBV5-1	TRBJ2-7	TGCGCCAGCAGCTTGGGACACCGGTCGGACGAGCAGTACTTC	CASSLGHRSDEQYF
11	.	many	TRBV29-1	TRBJ2-7	TGCAGCGTAGGAGGATCCTACGAGCAGTACTTC	CSVGGSYEQYF
12	.	many	TRBV10-3	TRBJ1-2	TGTGCCATCAGTGAGCAGGGGAATGGCTACACCTTC	CAISEQGNGYTF
14	.	many	TRBV9	TRBJ2-3	TGTGCCAGCAGCGAGAGGGGCACTTTAGATACGCAGTATTTT	CASSERGTLDTQYF
13	.	few	TRBV28	TRBJ2-7	TGTGCCAGCAGTTTAGGTTACACTAACGAGCAGTACTTC	CASSLGYTNEQYF
16	.	.	TRBV5-6	TRBJ1-5	TGTGCCAGCAGCGCGAGGCGTGGGGATAGCAATCAGCCCCAGCATTTT	CASSARRGDSNQPQHF
15	TRBD2	few	TRBV7-9	TRBJ2-2	TGTGCCAGCAGCCCCGGACTAGCGGGCACCGGGGAGCTGTTTTTT	CASSPGLAGTGELFF
14	.	many	TRBV2	TRBJ2-7	TGTGCCAGCAGATTGACCCCTGGCTCCTACGAGCAGTACTTC	CASRLTPGSYEQYF
12	TRBD1	many	TRBV2	TRBJ1-2	TGTGCCAGCAGACGACAGGGGGATGGCTACACCTTC	CASRRQGDGYTF
11	.	medium-sized	TRBV6-6	TRBJ2-1	TGTGCCAGCAGGAGCATCCTTGAGCAGTTCTTC	CASRSILEQFF